The 6 T cell receptor beta chains below were found in one sample sequenced in a study of blood T cell repertoires in COVID-19. The data were produced by immunoSEQ multiplex PCR, yet TCRdb's version contains in-frame clones alone and is incomplete. This sample has roughly 90,000 clones, with over 80% found just once. Specimen: peripheral blood. Receptors were obtained from a woman older than 75 with active or convalescent COVID-19.

V and J are TRBV19 and TRBJ2-1; TRBD2 agrees at 7 bases. CDR3 length: 13 amino acids. Germline CDR1 and CDR2: LNHDA and SQIVND (reference sequence). The V segment lost 5 bases and the J segment 7 bases; nucleotides outside the gene matches: 5. The CDR3 is CASSPWGGNEQFF. In DNA form, the CDR3 reads TGTGCCAGTAGTCCGTGGGGGGGGAATGAGCAGTTCTTC.

The chain links TRBV18 to TRBJ2-1; 11 bases fit TRBD1. Germline V lookup: CDR1 KGHSH, CDR2 LQKENI. CDR3 length equals 18 residues. V gave up 2 bases and J gave up 7 bases; unmatched junction bases: 13. In DNA form, the CDR3 reads TGTGCCAGCTCACCATCTGGCCGGACAGGGGGCAATGGTAATGAGCAGTTCTTC. This codes for CASSPSGRTGGNGNEQFF. The variable domain in full, with the rest retrieved from reference TRBV18 and TRBJ2-1, is NAGVMQNPRHLVRRRGQEARLRCSPMKGHSHVYWYRQLPEEGLKFMVYLQKENIIDESGMPKERFSAEFPKEGPSILRIQQVVRGDSAAYFCASSPSGRTGGNGNEQFFGPGTRLTVL.

The chain has TRBV29-1 and TRBJ1-5, with D perhaps TRBD1 (5 bases). Germline V CDR1 and CDR2: SQVTM, ANQGSEA. The V and J ends lost 4 bases and 3 bases respectively, with 10 bases between them. This CDR3 is built from 13 residues. The CDR3 loop is CSVAGAFNQPQHF. CDR3 DNA: TGCAGCGTTGCTGGGGCTTTCAATCAGCCCCAGCATTTT.

J is TRBJ2-1 and V is TRBV29-1, with 8 bases matching TRBD2. V lost 7 bases and J lost 0; bases outside the gene matches: 5. The length of the CDR3 is 14 residues. Germline values: CDR1 SQVTM, CDR2 ANQGSEA. CDR3 DNA: TGCAGCGCTTTAGCGGGAATCTCCTACAATGAGCAGTTCTTC. Protein product: CSALAGISYNEQFF.

The chain carries TRBV29-1 and TRBJ1-5; 12 bases are a match to TRBD1. CDR1 is SQVTM, CDR2 ANQGSEA, per germline. This CDR3 contains 14 residues. Trimming removed 6 bases from V and 8 bases from J; junction bases left unmatched: 8. This CDR3 reads CSVRGTGGDEPQHF. The DNA for the CDR3 is TGCAGCGTGCGCGGGACAGGGGGCGACGAGCCCCAGCATTTT.

The chain couples TRBV2 to TRBJ2-1; 8 bases agree with TRBD2. Trimming took 4 bases from V and 6 from J; bases not matched to a gene: 5. The length of the CDR3 is 14 residues. The germline gives CDR1 SNHLY, CDR2 FYNNEI. This CDR3 reads CASSARTSSNEQFF. CDR3 sequence (DNA): TGTGCCAGCAGTGCCCGGACTAGCAGCAATGAGCAGTTCTTC.